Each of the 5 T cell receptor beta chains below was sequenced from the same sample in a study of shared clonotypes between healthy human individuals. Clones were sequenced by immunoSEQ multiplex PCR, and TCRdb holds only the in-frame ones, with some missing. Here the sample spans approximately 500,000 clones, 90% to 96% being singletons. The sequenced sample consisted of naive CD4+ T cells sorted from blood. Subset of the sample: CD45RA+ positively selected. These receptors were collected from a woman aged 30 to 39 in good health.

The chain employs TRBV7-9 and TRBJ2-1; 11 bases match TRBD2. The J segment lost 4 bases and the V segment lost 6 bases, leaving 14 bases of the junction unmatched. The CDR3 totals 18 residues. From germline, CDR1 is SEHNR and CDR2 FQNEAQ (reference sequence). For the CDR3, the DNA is TGTGCCAGCAGGCCCCACCCGACTAGCGGGAATAAATACAATGAGCAGTTCTTC. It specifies CASRPHPTSGNKYNEQFF. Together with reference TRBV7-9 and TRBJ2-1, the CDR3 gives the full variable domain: DTGVSQNPRHKITKRGQNVTFRCDPISEHNRLYWYRQTLGQGPEFLTYFQNEAQLEKSRLLSDRFSAERPKGSFSTLEIQRTEQGDSAMYLCASRPHPTSGNKYNEQFFGPGTRLTVL.

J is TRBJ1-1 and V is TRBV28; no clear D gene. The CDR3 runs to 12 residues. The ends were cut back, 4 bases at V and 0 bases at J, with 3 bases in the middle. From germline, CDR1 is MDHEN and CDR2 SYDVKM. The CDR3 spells CASSYVNTEAFF. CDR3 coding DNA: TGTGCCAGCAGTTATGTGAACACTGAAGCTTTCTTT.

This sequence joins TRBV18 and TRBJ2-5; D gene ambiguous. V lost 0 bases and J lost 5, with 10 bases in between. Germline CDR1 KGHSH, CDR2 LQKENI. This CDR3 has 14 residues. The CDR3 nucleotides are TGTGCCAGCTCACCACCCGGGTTTGGGGAGACCCAGTACTTC. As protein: CASSPPGFGETQYF.

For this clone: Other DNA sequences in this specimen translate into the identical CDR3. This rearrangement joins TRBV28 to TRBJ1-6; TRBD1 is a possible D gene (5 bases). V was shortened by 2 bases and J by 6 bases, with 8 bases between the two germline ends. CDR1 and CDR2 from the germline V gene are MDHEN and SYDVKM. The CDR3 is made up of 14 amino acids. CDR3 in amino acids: CASSLGTGNSPLHF. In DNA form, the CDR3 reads TGTGCCAGCAGTTTAGGGACGGGTAATTCACCCCTCCACTTT.

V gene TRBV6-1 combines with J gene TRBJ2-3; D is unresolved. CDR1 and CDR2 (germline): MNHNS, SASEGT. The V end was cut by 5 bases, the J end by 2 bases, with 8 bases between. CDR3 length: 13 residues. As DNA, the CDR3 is TGTGCCAGCAGTCCCTGGGTCACAGATACGCAGTATTTT. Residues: CASSPWVTDTQYF.